The 20 T cell receptor beta chains below come from one sample, sequenced in a study of identifying expanded T cells in peripheral blood (dated by TCRdb to about 2019). Receptor amplification or capture employed the immunoSEQ multiplex PCR assay. What TCRdb holds here is the immuneACCESS table cut down to in-frame rearrangements. Part of the clones is not present; checked against another copy, under half of the missing clones reflect an unresolved V gene, and the others are unexplained. A total of some 80,000 clones appear in this sample, roughly 90% of them only once. In total, the top ten clones hold 7.3% of the sample. Sequencing input: blood. These receptors came from a person aged 18 to 69 in good health.

The chain is built from TRBV27 and TRBJ1-2; a weak D match, TRBD1 (6 bases). Looked up from germline, CDR1 is MNHEY and CDR2 is SMNVEV (reference sequence). The CDR3 extends over 16 amino acids. V shed 5 bases and J shed 2 bases, with 18 bases lying between them. CDR3 protein: CASSPGRGGNNYGYTF. CDR3 bases: TGTGCCAGCAGTCCGGGAAGGGGGGGGAACAACTATGGCTACACCTTC.

The rearrangement links TRBV2 to TRBJ1-2; no definite D call. CDR3 length: 15 amino acids. Trimming pared 4 bases from V and 2 bases from J, leaving 14 bases between. Per the germline V gene, CDR1 is SNHLY and CDR2 is FYNNEI. This CDR3 is CASSAQDGPNYGYTF. CDR3 DNA sequence: TGTGCCAGCAGTGCCCAGGACGGCCCGAACTATGGCTACACCTTC.

The DNA for the CDR3 is TGTGCCAGCAGCCAGGACAGGGGTGAGCAGTACTTC. Translated, it gives CASSQDRGEQYF. The chain joins TRBV6-6 to TRBJ2-7, with 9 bases that match TRBD1. The CDR3 has 12 residues. Germline V CDR1 and CDR2: MNHNY, SVGAGI (reference sequence). Germline trimming cut 6 bases from V and 7 bases from J; bases unmatched to any gene: 4.

This clone was counted between two and nine times. The chain couples TRBV6-1 to TRBJ1-5, with D tentatively TRBD1 (5 bases). V lost 6 bases, J lost 7 bases, and 19 bases lay in between. There are 15 residues in the CDR3. Germline-derived CDR1 and CDR2 are MNHNS and SASEGT. This chain's CDR3 is CASRPPGRGEQPQHF. The DNA for the CDR3 is TGTGCCAGCAGGCCGCCGGGGAGGGGAGAGCAGCCCCAGCATTTT.

The chain combines TRBV18 with TRBJ1-5; TRBD1 agrees at 7 bases. The CDR3 totals 15 residues. Germline CDR1 and CDR2: KGHSH and LQKENI. J gave up 5 bases and V 1 base, and 5 bases lay outside the gene matches. This chain's CDR3 is CASSPRDREDQPQHF. CDR3 bases: TGTGCCAGCTCACCACGAGACAGGGAGGATCAGCCCCAGCATTTT.

The chain has TRBV11-2 and TRBJ1-1; D possibly corresponds to TRBD1 (6 bases). Trimming cost V 5 bases and J 2 bases, with 15 bases left between them. This CDR3 spans 15 amino acids. Germline lookup yields CDR1 SGHAT and CDR2 FQNNGV. The CDR3 protein is CASSPGGGPNTEAFF. CDR3 nucleotide sequence: TGTGCCAGCAGCCCGGGTGGGGGGCCTAACACTGAAGCTTTCTTT.

The V gene is TRBV7-6, the J gene TRBJ2-1; 8 bases are a match to TRBD1. V lost 4 bases and J lost 8; bases outside the gene matches: 10. This CDR3 is 15 amino acids long. CDR1 and CDR2 from the germline V gene are SGHVS and FNYEAQ. CDR3 DNA sequence: TGTGCCAGCAGCTCCAGCGGACAGGGCTGGGATGAGCAGTTCTTC. Encoded protein: CASSSSGQGWDEQFF.

The V call is TRBV11-2, the J call TRBJ1-1; 7 bases are shared with TRBD1. Trimming cost V 3 bases and J 5 bases; bases outside gene matches: 9. Germline lookup yields CDR1 SGHAT and CDR2 FQNNGV. CDR3 length equals 15 residues. The CDR3 DNA sequence: TGTGCCAGCAGCTTGGGGCAGGGGGGTGTTACTGAAGCTTTCTTT. Translating it yields CASSLGQGGVTEAFF. Full variable domain (outside the CDR3, taken from reference TRBV11-2 and TRBJ1-1): EAGVAQSPRYKIIEKRQSVAFWCNPISGHATLYWYQQILGQGPKLLIQFQNNGVVDDSQLPKDRFSAERLKGVDSTLKIQPAKLEDSAVYLCASSLGQGGVTEAFFGQGTRLTVV.

The genes are TRBV7-2 and TRBJ2-1; TRBD2 might be the D (6 bases). The V end was cut by 1 base, the J end by 2 bases, with 12 bases between. There are 16 residues in the CDR3. Germline CDR1 is SGHTA and CDR2 is FQGNSA. DNA for the CDR3: TGTGCCAGCAGCTTAGATCGCGGGGTAACCTACAATGAGCAGTTCTTC. Residues: CASSLDRGVTYNEQFF.

The chain uses TRBV27 and TRBJ1-1; the match to TRBD1 covers 9 bases. Germline CDR1 is MNHEY and CDR2 is SMNVEV (reference sequence). The CDR3 runs 16 residues. J was trimmed by 4 bases and V by 3 bases; bases with no gene match: 9. CDR3 nucleotides: TGTGCCAGCAGTTTGCGGCAACAGGGGGCAGGCACTGAAGCTTTCTTT. Its protein product is CASSLRQQGAGTEAFF.

The chain links TRBV7-9 to TRBJ1-4; maybe TRBD1 (5 bases). Per germline, CDR1 SEHNR and CDR2 FQNEAQ (reference sequence). This CDR3 comprises 12 residues. Trimming removed 1 base at V and 11 bases at J, with 8 bases between. CDR3 loop: CASSLGKGKLFF. The DNA for the CDR3 is TGTGCCAGCAGCTTAGGGAAGGGGAAACTGTTTTTT.

The chain joins TRBV7-9 to TRBJ1-3, with a tentative D call TRBD1 (5 bases). The CDR3 spans 15 residues. Germline CDR1 SEHNR, CDR2 FQNEAQ (reference sequence). V was cut by 6 bases and J by 0 bases, with 12 bases left in between. CDR3 DNA: TGTGCCAGCAGAGAAGGGGCAGCCTCTGGAAACACCATATATTTT. Translated, it gives CASREGAASGNTIYF.

V is TRBV5-1 and J is TRBJ1-2; D unresolved. CDR1 and CDR2 (germline): SGHRS, YFSETQ. V dropped 0 bases and J dropped 7 bases, with 10 bases sitting between them. The CDR3 is 13 amino acids. CDR3 sequence (DNA): TGCGCCAGCAGCTTGGTACAGTCCTCTGGCTACACCTTC. It specifies CASSLVQSSGYTF.

V and J are TRBV7-2 and TRBJ1-1, with unresolved D. The CDR3 contains 13 residues. Per the germline V gene, CDR1 is SGHTA and CDR2 is FQGNSA. V was trimmed by 2 bases and J by 7 bases, leaving 11 bases between them. This CDR3 is CASSLRGADEAFF. CDR3 in DNA: TGTGCCAGCAGCTTACGCGGTGCAGATGAAGCTTTCTTT.

The rearrangement uses TRBV11-2 and TRBJ2-5; 7 bases are shared with TRBD1. CDR1 is SGHAT and CDR2 is FQNNGV in the germline V gene. V dropped 4 bases and J dropped 7; count of bases not matched to a gene: 6. The CDR3 consists of 13 residues. The CDR3 nucleotides are TGTGCCAGCAGCTCCGAGGGGGCTGCGACCCAGTACTTC. It translates to CASSSEGAATQYF. Combining the CDR3 with reference TRBV11-2 and TRBJ2-5 gives the whole variable domain EAGVAQSPRYKIIEKRQSVAFWCNPISGHATLYWYQQILGQGPKLLIQFQNNGVVDDSQLPKDRFSAERLKGVDSTLKIQPAKLEDSAVYLCASSSEGAATQYFGPGTRLLVL.

The chain joins TRBV4-3 to TRBJ2-1; D is possibly TRBD2 (5 bases). Trimming took 0 bases from V and 9 from J, leaving 9 bases between them. There are 13 residues in the CDR3. Looked up from germline, CDR1 is LGHNA and CDR2 is YSLEER. CDR3 sequence (DNA): TGCGCCAGCAGCCAAGAGGAGAGGGCTGAGCAGTTCTTC. Translation: CASSQEERAEQFF.

This clone appeared a few times. The CDR3 sequence: CASSVIQGDSPLHF. CDR3 in DNA: TGTGCCAGCAGTGTAATACAGGGGGATTCACCCCTCCACTTT. The V and J genes are TRBV2 and TRBJ1-6; 8 bases map to TRBD1. The CDR3 is made up of 14 amino acids. Germline assignment: CDR1 SNHLY and CDR2 FYNNEI. The junction had 4 bases not matched to a gene; V was cut back by 4 bases and J by 8 bases. The entire variable domain, with the rest obtained from reference TRBV2 and TRBJ1-6, is as follows: EPEVTQTPSHQVTQMGQEVILRCVPISNHLYFYWYRQILGQKVEFLVSFYNNEISEKSEIFDDQFSVERPDGSNFTLKIRSTKLEDSAMYFCASSVIQGDSPLHFGNGTRLTVT.

The genes are TRBV28 and TRBJ2-1, with 11 bases matching TRBD2. CDR3 length: 15 residues. Germline CDR1 and CDR2: MDHEN and SYDVKM. V dropped 7 bases and J dropped 6; count of bases not matched to a gene: 8. The CDR3 DNA follows: TGTGCCAGCACTCTACTAGCGGGAGAGAGCAATGAGCAGTTCTTC. Residues: CASTLLAGESNEQFF. Supplemented by reference TRBV28 and TRBJ2-1, the full variable domain reads DVKVTQSSRYLVKRTGEKVFLECVQDMDHENMFWYRQDPGLGLRLIYFSYDVKMKEKGDIPEGYSVSREKKERFSLILESASTNQTSMYLCASTLLAGESNEQFFGPGTRLTVL.

The chain combines TRBV5-1 with TRBJ1-2; D uncertain. The CDR3 length is 11 residues. Trimming took off 4 bases at V and 6 bases at J, with 7 bases between the two ends. Germline assignment: CDR1 SGHRS and CDR2 YFSETQ. The CDR3 here is CASSLGHGYTF. The DNA of the CDR3 is TGCGCCAGCAGCCTCGGTCATGGCTACACCTTC.

In nucleotides, the CDR3 is TGTGCCAGCGCGGGCAGGAAGAACGAGCAGTACTTC. Protein sequence: CASAGRKNEQYF. V is TRBV27 and J is TRBJ2-7, with a weak D call TRBD2 (5 bases). The CDR3 spans 12 residues. V was trimmed by 8 bases and J by 5 bases, leaving 13 bases between them. From germline, CDR1 is MNHEY and CDR2 SMNVEV (reference sequence).